The present entry profiles one T cell receptor beta chain with its context. The antigen remains undetermined. The sample is drawn from a study of shared clonotypes between healthy human individuals. Whole-study context: In total, the donors were a couple of women and a few men aged 18 to 49.

Overall study results and limits: What naive subsets generally showed was a larger estimated richness than memory subsets showed. Clonotype sharing levels among donors were expected to vary with sequencing depth.

The V gene lost 6 bases and the J gene lost 2 bases, with 7 bases spanning the gap. This CDR3 is built from 13 residues. Looked up from germline, CDR1 is MNHNY and CDR2 is SVGAGI (reference sequence). Per the original methods: ImmunoSEQ only sent back junction sequences with no quality scores, so filtering was done differently. The repertoire was sequenced with immunoSEQ multiplex PCR; TCRdb's copy has only in-frame clones and lacks some. The DNA gave D and trimming, while V, J and clone size come from that table. The sample yields around 1.1 million clones, 78% seen once. The source is a man aged 18 to 29 in good health. Some clones in this sample may be carry-over from other donors' samples. Sample: memory CD4+ T cells from PBMCs. Noted subset: CD45RA-negative fraction. This chain connects TRBV6-6 to TRBJ2-2, with D perhaps matching TRBD2 (6 bases). The chain's CDR3 is CASRGGNTGELFF. CDR3 nucleotides: TGTGCCAGCAGGGGGGGTAACACCGGGGAGCTGTTTTTT.